This T cell receptor (beta chain) emerged from a study of vaccination and CD4 T cells after COVID-19. About this clonotype: Its specificity is unknown.

CDR1 is MNHNS, CDR2 SASEGT, per germline. The trim removed 10 bases at V and 4 bases at J, leaving 11 bases unmatched. The CDR3 contains 15 residues. Treatment meaning: approximately 11-day PBMC culture with coronavirus spike peptide pools or control peptides (ViraFEST assay). Oncomine TCR Beta short-read sequencing was applied to DNA from cultured CD4+ T cells. The source of extracted genomic DNA was cultured CD4+ T cells. MiXCR, applied by TCRdb to the PCR reads, yields one record per CDR3 protein. The sample has roughly 20,000 distinct CDR3 sequences; 45% to 70% are singletons. V gene TRBV6-1 combines with J gene TRBJ1-2; 11 positions match TRBD1. The sequence was collected from a human donor who had recovered from COVID-19. The material sequenced was CD4+ T cells from blood, cultured in vitro. The CDR3 DNA reads TGTGCCATCCTGGGACAGGGGGGAACAAGCTATGGCTACACCTTC. Translating gives CAILGQGGTSYGYTF.